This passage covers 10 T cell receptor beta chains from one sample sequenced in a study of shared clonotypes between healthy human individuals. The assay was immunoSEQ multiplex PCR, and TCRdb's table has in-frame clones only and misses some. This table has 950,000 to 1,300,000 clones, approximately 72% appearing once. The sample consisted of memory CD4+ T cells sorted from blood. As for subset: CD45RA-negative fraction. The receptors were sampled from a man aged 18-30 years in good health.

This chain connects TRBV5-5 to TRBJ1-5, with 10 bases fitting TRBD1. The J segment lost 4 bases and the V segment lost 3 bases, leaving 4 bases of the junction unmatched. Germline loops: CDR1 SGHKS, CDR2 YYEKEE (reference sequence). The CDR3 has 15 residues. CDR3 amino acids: CASSSGQGENQPQHF. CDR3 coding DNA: TGTGCCAGCAGCTCCGGACAGGGGGAAAATCAGCCCCAGCATTTT.

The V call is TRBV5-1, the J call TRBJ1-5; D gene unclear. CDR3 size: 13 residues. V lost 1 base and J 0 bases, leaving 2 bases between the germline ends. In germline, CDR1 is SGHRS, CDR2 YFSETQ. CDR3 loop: CASSLFSNQPQHF. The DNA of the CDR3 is TGCGCCAGCAGCTTGTTTAGCAATCAGCCCCAGCATTTT.

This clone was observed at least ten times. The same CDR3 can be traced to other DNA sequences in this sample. The CDR3 DNA sequence: TGCGCCAGCAGCCCCGGTCCGGGGAACACTGAAGCTTTCTTT. It is translated as CASSPGPGNTEAFF. The V gene is TRBV5-1, the J gene TRBJ1-1, with unresolved D. Germline V gene lookup returns CDR1 SGHRS and CDR2 YFSETQ. The CDR3 runs 14 residues. V dropped 4 bases and J dropped 1 base, with 11 bases sitting between them.

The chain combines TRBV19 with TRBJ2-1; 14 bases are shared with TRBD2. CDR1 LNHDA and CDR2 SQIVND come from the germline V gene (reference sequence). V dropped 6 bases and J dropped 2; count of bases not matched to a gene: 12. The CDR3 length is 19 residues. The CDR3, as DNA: TGTGCCAGTAGGCCGGAGGGGACTAGCGGGAGAGGCCCCTACAATGAGCAGTTCTTC. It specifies CASRPEGTSGRGPYNEQFF.

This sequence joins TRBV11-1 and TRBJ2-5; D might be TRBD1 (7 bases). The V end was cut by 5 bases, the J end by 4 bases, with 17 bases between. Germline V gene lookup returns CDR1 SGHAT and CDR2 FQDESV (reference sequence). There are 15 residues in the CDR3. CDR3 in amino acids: CASSPAGGRRETQYF. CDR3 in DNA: TGTGCCAGCAGCCCCGCAGGGGGGCGTCGAGAGACCCAGTACTTC.

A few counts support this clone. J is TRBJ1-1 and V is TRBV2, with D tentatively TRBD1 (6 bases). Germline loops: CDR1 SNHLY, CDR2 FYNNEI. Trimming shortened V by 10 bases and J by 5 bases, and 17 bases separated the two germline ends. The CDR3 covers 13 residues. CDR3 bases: TGTGCCACCCAGAAACCGCAGGGGACTGAAGCTTTCTTT. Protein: CATQKPQGTEAFF.

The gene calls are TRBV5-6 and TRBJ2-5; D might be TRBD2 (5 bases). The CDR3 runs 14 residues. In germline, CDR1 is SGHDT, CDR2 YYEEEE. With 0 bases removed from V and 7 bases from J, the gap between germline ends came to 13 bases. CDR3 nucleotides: TGTGCCAGCAGCTTGGAAGTCCAACGGGGGACCCAGTACTTC. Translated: CASSLEVQRGTQYF.

In nucleotides, the CDR3 is TGCGCCAGCAGCTTGCTGGGACAGGGACTGAGCGAGCAGTACTTC. The encoded protein is CASSLLGQGLSEQYF. The J gene is TRBJ2-7, the V gene TRBV5-1, with TRBD1 identical over 9 bases. With V trimmed by 1 base and J by 6 bases, 8 bases remained unmatched. There are 15 residues in the CDR3. The germline V gene encodes CDR1 SGHRS and CDR2 YFSETQ.

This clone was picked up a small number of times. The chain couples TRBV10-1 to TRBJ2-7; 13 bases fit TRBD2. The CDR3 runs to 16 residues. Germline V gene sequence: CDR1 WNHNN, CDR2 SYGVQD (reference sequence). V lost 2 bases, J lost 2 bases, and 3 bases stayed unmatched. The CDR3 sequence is CASSEGTSGTPYEQYF. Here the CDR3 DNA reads TGCGCCAGCAGTGAGGGGACTAGCGGGACCCCCTACGAGCAGTACTTC.

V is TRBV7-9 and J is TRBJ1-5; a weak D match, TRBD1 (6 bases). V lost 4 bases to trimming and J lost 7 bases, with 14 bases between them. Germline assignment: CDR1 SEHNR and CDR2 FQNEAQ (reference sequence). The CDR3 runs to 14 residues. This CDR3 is CASSSGPGAQPQHF. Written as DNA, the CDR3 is TGTGCCAGCAGCTCAGGGCCAGGGGCCCAGCCCCAGCATTTT.